The 29 T cell receptor beta chains given below trace back to one sample, sequenced in a study of CD8+CD57+ T cells in acquired aplastic anemia. Profiling of TCR beta VDJ combinations and CDR3 sequences used genomic DNA as template. TCRdb fed the reads into MiXCR, producing one record per CDR3 protein. This repertoire shows around 150,000 distinct CDR3 sequences, roughly 45% found once; its top ten account for 1.1%. The specimen was sorted CD4+, CD8+, or CD8+CD57+ T cells (not recorded which) from PBMCs. These receptor sequences come from a human donor in good health.

This chain connects TRBV6-1 to TRBJ1-2, with D unclear. The CDR3 runs 17 residues. Germline V gene lookup returns CDR1 MNHNS and CDR2 SASEGT. The V gene lost 2 bases and the J gene lost 0 bases, with 16 bases spanning the gap. CDR3 sequence reads: CASSEFLSGGSNYGYTF. The CDR3 bases are TGTGCCAGCAGTGAATTCCTCAGTGGTGGCTCTAACTATGGCTACACCTTC.

Only one count was recorded for this clonotype. This rearrangement joins TRBV10-3 to TRBJ2-7; 8 positions agree with TRBD1. Germline V gives CDR1 ENHRY, CDR2 SYGVKD. Trimming cost V 0 bases and J 0 bases; bases outside gene matches: 4. This CDR3 has 16 residues. The CDR3 here is CAISESVGQGSYEQYF. Written as DNA, the CDR3 is TGTGCCATCAGTGAGTCGGTAGGACAGGGCTCCTACGAGCAGTACTTC.

This clonotype was seen a handful of times. The rearrangement uses TRBV6-2 or TRBV6-3 and TRBJ1-5; the D is unclear. CDR3 size: 12 residues. Germline lookup yields CDR1 MNHEY and CDR2 SVGEGT. V was pared by 1 base and J by 7 bases, with 5 bases between. The CDR3 DNA reads TGTGCCAGCAGTTACTGGAGACAGCCCCAGCATTTT. This sequence encodes CASSYWRQPQHF.

Turning to this clonotype: A read error may produce the germline difference seen at one junction end. The chain links TRBV15 to TRBJ1-2; 9 bases line up with TRBD1. The CDR3 consists of 13 residues. CDR1 LNHNV and CDR2 YYDKDF come from the germline V gene (reference sequence). The CDR3 is CVTSRDRVYGYTF. CDR3 bases: TGTGTCACCAGCCGGGACAGGGTTTATGGCTACACCTTC.

This chain joins TRBV7-2 and TRBJ1-1; D gene ambiguous. In germline, CDR1 is SGHTA, CDR2 FQGNSA. V was cut by 5 bases and J by 11 bases, with 12 bases left in between. The CDR3 extends over 11 amino acids. The CDR3 here is CASSQVLGAFF. For the CDR3, the DNA is TGTGCCAGCAGCCAAGTATTGGGTGCTTTCTTT.

The rearrangement links TRBV25-1 to TRBJ1-3; no definite D call. Germline lookup yields CDR1 MGHDK and CDR2 SYGVNS. This CDR3 is 15 amino acids long. V dropped 0 bases and J dropped 4 bases, with 10 bases sitting between them. The CDR3 spells CASSEYGGKGNTIYF. For the CDR3, the DNA is TGTGCCAGCAGTGAATACGGAGGGAAAGGAAACACCATATATTTT.

The rearrangement links TRBV2 to TRBJ2-7; tentative D call: TRBD1 (6 bases). Trimming pared 6 bases from V and 2 bases from J, leaving 20 bases between. This CDR3 has 16 amino acids. CDR1 is SNHLY, CDR2 FYNNEI, per germline. The CDR3 nucleotides read TGTGCCAGCAGCGTACAGGGTGGGAAAAACCCCTACGAGCAGTACTTC. As protein: CASSVQGGKNPYEQYF.

The V gene is TRBV5-4, the J gene TRBJ2-2, with D tentatively TRBD1 or TRBD2 (5 bases each). Germline V CDR1 and CDR2: SGHNT, YYREEE (reference sequence). The CDR3 is 15 residues long. Trimming took 2 bases from V and 6 from J, leaving 14 bases between them. The chain's CDR3 is CASSFGAVGAGELFF. The DNA for the CDR3 is TGTGCCAGCAGCTTCGGGGCGGTGGGAGCCGGGGAGCTGTTTTTT.

This clonotype was seen ten or more times. The V and J genes are TRBV11-2 and TRBJ2-3, with 7 bases that match TRBD2. The CDR3 extends over 16 amino acids. Trimming removed 4 bases from V and 0 bases from J; junction bases left unmatched: 7. The V gene's germline CDR1 is SGHAT and CDR2 FQNNGV. Here the CDR3 DNA reads TGTGCCAGCAGCTCCGGGGTGCGGGGGAGCACAGATACGCAGTATTTT. Protein: CASSSGVRGSTDTQYF.

This clonotype has a count of ten or more. The chain couples TRBV5-6 to TRBJ2-3; D call uncertain. CDR1 SGHDT and CDR2 YYEEEE come from the germline V gene. This CDR3 comprises 14 residues. With 0 bases removed from V and 4 bases from J, the gap between germline ends came to 9 bases. The chain's CDR3 is CASSLGGFADTQYF. As DNA, the CDR3 is TGTGCCAGCAGCTTGGGAGGCTTCGCAGATACGCAGTATTTT.

Points on this clonotype: This may be a read error, as it is one base from a much larger clone. The rearrangement links TRBV2 to TRBJ2-2, with 14 bases identical to TRBD2. Per the germline V gene, CDR1 is SNHLY and CDR2 is FYNNEI. The CDR3 is 17 residues long. DNA for the CDR3: TGTGCCAGCAGCCGCAGGGGGACTAGCGGGAGCGCCGGGGAGCCGTTTTTT. Protein product: CASSRRGTSGSAGEPFF. Filled out from reference TRBV2 and TRBJ2-2, the complete variable domain reads EPEVTQTPSHQVTQMGQEVILRCVPISNHLYFYWYRQILGQKVEFLVSFYNNEISEKSEIFDDQFSVERPDGSNFTLKIRSTKLEDSAMYFCASSRRGTSGSAGEPFFGEGSRLTVL.

The chain joins TRBV5-6 to TRBJ2-1, with 15 bases fitting TRBD2. Germline trimming cut 2 bases from V and 4 bases from J; bases unmatched to any gene: 4. Looked up from germline, CDR1 is SGHDT and CDR2 is YYEEEE. The CDR3 extends over 17 amino acids. The CDR3: CASSFGTSGRFYNEQFF. CDR3 nucleotides: TGTGCCAGCAGCTTCGGGACTAGCGGGAGGTTTTACAATGAGCAGTTCTTC.

This clonotype has ten or more counts. The chain carries TRBV6-5 and TRBJ2-5; unclear D gene. This CDR3 is 13 amino acids long. The germline CDR1 and CDR2 sequences are MNHEY and SVGAGI. V lost 6 bases and J lost 1, with 9 bases in between. CDR3 amino acids: CASRYSVQETQYF. As DNA, the CDR3 is TGTGCCAGCAGGTACAGCGTCCAAGAGACCCAGTACTTC.

This clonotype has ten or more counts. The chain couples TRBV7-8 to TRBJ2-2; TRBD1 matches 7 bases. The V gene's germline CDR1 is SGHVS and CDR2 FQNEAQ. This CDR3 region has 15 residues. V was pared by 6 bases and J by 7 bases, with 11 bases of the junction left unmatched. The CDR3 region has the DNA TGTGCCAGCAGGCAGACAGGGCCCCCGAACGGGGAGCTGTTTTTT. Residues: CASRQTGPPNGELFF.

The chain employs TRBV11-2 and TRBJ2-5, with 12 positions matching TRBD2. The CDR3 totals 15 residues. Per the germline V gene, CDR1 is SGHAT and CDR2 is FQNNGV. The J segment lost 4 bases and the V segment lost 5 bases, leaving 5 bases of the junction unmatched. CDR3 in amino acids: CASSLQTSGGETQYF. The CDR3 region has the DNA TGTGCCAGCAGCCTACAGACTAGCGGGGGAGAGACCCAGTACTTC. The full variable domain, in which reference TRBV11-2 and TRBJ2-5 provide the parts outside the CDR3, is EAGVAQSPRYKIIEKRQSVAFWCNPISGHATLYWYQQILGQGPKLLIQFQNNGVVDDSQLPKDRFSAERLKGVDSTLKIQPAKLEDSAVYLCASSLQTSGGETQYFGPGTRLLVL.

This rearrangement joins TRBV14 to TRBJ2-7, with D hard to call. V was pared by 0 bases and J by 2 bases, with 11 bases between. The CDR3 is made up of 15 amino acids. Germline CDR1 SGHDN, CDR2 FVKESK. CDR3 bases: TGTGCCAGCAGCCAAGATAAGAGATATACCTACGAGCAGTACTTC. It specifies CASSQDKRYTYEQYF.

This clonotype has a count of ten or more. At one end the junction does not follow the germline gene, possibly because of a read error. This chain joins TRBV15 and TRBJ1-4; D might be TRBD1 (5 bases). The germline V gene has CDR1 LNHNV and CDR2 YYDKDF (reference sequence). This CDR3 contains 14 residues. The CDR3, as DNA: TGTGCCTCCAGCCGGCAGGGAACTAATGAAAAACTGTTTTTT. This encodes CASSRQGTNEKLFF.

This chain links TRBV25-1 with TRBJ1-1; TRBD1 might be the D (6 bases). V was shortened by 3 bases and J by 1 base, with 24 bases between the two germline ends. CDR1 and CDR2 from the germline V gene are MGHDK and SYGVNS. The CDR3 extends over 19 amino acids. The CDR3 nucleotides read TGTGCCAGCAGTGACGGTGGGGGGCTACCACACACTGAGAACACTGAAGCTTTCTTT. It encodes CASSDGGGLPHTENTEAFF.

The chain combines TRBV2 with TRBJ1-1, with a possible D match to TRBD1 (5 bases). The CDR3 spans 12 residues. The V end was cut by 4 bases, the J end by 11 bases, with 14 bases between. Germline-derived CDR1 and CDR2 are SNHLY and FYNNEI. The CDR3 loop is CASSVSGGRAFF. The CDR3 DNA follows: TGTGCCAGCAGTGTGTCTGGGGGGAGGGCTTTCTTT.

V usage is TRBV19 and J usage is TRBJ1-6; 7 bases map to TRBD1. Germline-derived CDR1 and CDR2 are LNHDA and SQIVND (reference sequence). Trimming took 7 bases from V and 8 from J; bases not matched to a gene: 11. This CDR3 comprises 15 residues. The chain's CDR3 is CASTETGDIDSPLHF. As DNA, the CDR3 is TGTGCCAGTACCGAAACAGGGGATATTGATTCACCCCTCCACTTT.

This clonotype occurred many times. V and J are TRBV9 and TRBJ1-6; 8 bases fit TRBD1. J lost 5 bases, V lost 4 bases, and 14 bases had no gene match. Germline V gives CDR1 SGDLS, CDR2 YYNGEE. This CDR3 is 18 amino acids long. The CDR3 is CASSPHARGRNDNSPLHF. As DNA, the CDR3 is TGTGCCAGCAGCCCACACGCCAGGGGGCGCAACGATAATTCACCCCTCCACTTT.

This clonotype was seen at least ten times. The chain employs TRBV6-1 and TRBJ1-5, with D possibly TRBD1 on 5 matching bases. Trimming stripped 6 bases from V and 0 bases from J, with 9 bases between. This CDR3 has 14 residues. The germline V gene has CDR1 MNHNS and CDR2 SASEGT. The CDR3 loop is CASSETDSNQPQHF. CDR3 coding DNA: TGTGCCAGCAGCGAGACAGATAGCAATCAGCCCCAGCATTTT.

This clonotype came up many times. The chain is built from TRBV7-9 and TRBJ1-5; 9 nucleotides align to TRBD1. Germline CDR1 reads SEHNR; CDR2 reads FQNEAQ (reference sequence). This CDR3 is built from 15 residues. The junction had 3 bases not matched to a gene; V was cut back by 4 bases and J by 2 bases. The CDR3 DNA sequence: TGTGCCAGCAGCTCGGACAGGGGAGGCAATCAGCCCCAGCATTTT. It encodes CASSSDRGGNQPQHF.

This clonotype has only a few counts. This is likely a read error, given that the CDR3 carries no conserved phenylalanine or tryptophan at its end. The rearrangement joins TRBV7-3 to TRBJ2-6, with D possibly matching TRBD1 (5 bases). CDR3 size: 15 residues. The V gene's germline CDR1 is SGHTA and CDR2 FQGTGA. V was pared by 4 bases and J by 2 bases, with 9 bases between. The CDR3 loop reads CASSSQGPGANVLTS. In nucleotides, the CDR3 is TGTGCCAGCAGCTCCCAGGGTCCTGGGGCCAACGTCCTGACTTCC.

A word on this clonotype: The CDR3 end shows no conserved phenylalanine or tryptophan, and so a read error is likely. V is TRBV29-1 and J is TRBJ1-1; 7 positions match TRBD1. The germline V gene has CDR1 SQVTM and CDR2 ANQGSEA. The CDR3 totals 14 residues. Unmatched junction bases numbered 10, after V lost 7 bases and J lost 2 bases. The CDR3 bases are TGCAGCGCCGCGCGGGACAGCATCAACACTGAAGCTTTCTGT. It translates to CSAARDSINTEAFC.

The V call is TRBV9, the J call TRBJ2-7; D is possibly TRBD2 (5 bases). Germline values: CDR1 SGDLS, CDR2 YYNGEE. The ends were cut back, 3 bases at V and 3 bases at J, with 13 bases in the middle. This CDR3 has 14 amino acids. In DNA, the CDR3 is TGTGCCAGCAGCGCAGGAGGTGTGGTCTACGAGCAGTACTTC. It specifies CASSAGGVVYEQYF.

The chain is built from TRBV20-1 and TRBJ1-5; D ambiguous. With 3 bases removed from V and 7 bases from J, the gap between germline ends came to 10 bases. The CDR3 consists of 12 residues. Germline V gives CDR1 DFQATT, CDR2 SNEGSKA (reference sequence). CDR3 in DNA: TGCAGTGCTAGGGACGGATGGCAGCCCCAGCATTTT. Protein: CSARDGWQPQHF.

Many counts were recorded for this clonotype. The gene calls are TRBV7-6 and TRBJ2-3, with 9 bases identical to TRBD2. Germline trimming cut 6 bases from V and 5 bases from J; bases unmatched to any gene: 15. The germline gives CDR1 SGHVS, CDR2 FNYEAQ. The CDR3 is 17 residues long. The CDR3 DNA reads TGTGCCAGCAGGGATCCCTTTGCGGGGGGGCAGGGAGATACGCAGTATTTT. Its translation: CASRDPFAGGQGDTQYF.

This clonotype was seen a handful of times. The chain employs TRBV5-1 and TRBJ2-2, with TRBD2 identical over 10 bases. The junction had 4 bases not matched to a gene; V was cut back by 2 bases and J by 0 bases. CDR1 SGHRS and CDR2 YFSETQ come from the germline V gene. This CDR3 has 17 residues. CDR3 DNA sequence: TGCGCCAGCAGCTTTGGTAGCGGGGGGTCGAACACCGGGGAGCTGTTTTTT. Amino acid sequence: CASSFGSGGSNTGELFF.